The 15 T cell receptor beta chains in this list originate from one sample, sequenced in a study of blood T cell repertoires in COVID-19. Profiling relied on immunoSEQ multiplex PCR, and the TCRdb table lists in-frame clones only, not all of them. The table lists 130,000 to 150,000 clones, around nine tenths of them singletons. The sample taken for sequencing was peripheral blood. The source of these receptors is a human donor in a cohort sampled during active COVID-19.

This clone appeared a single time. The J gene is TRBJ2-3, the V gene TRBV28, with 8 positions matching TRBD2. Germline CDR1 reads MDHEN; CDR2 reads SYDVKM. V was pared by 5 bases and J by 6 bases, with 13 bases of the junction left unmatched. The CDR3 is made up of 16 amino acids. This CDR3 is CASSPGGASGADTQYF. The CDR3 DNA reads as TGTGCCAGCAGTCCCGGGGGGGCCAGCGGAGCGGATACGCAGTATTTT. Drawing the rest from reference TRBV28 and TRBJ2-3, the complete variable domain is DVKVTQSSRYLVKRTGEKVFLECVQDMDHENMFWYRQDPGLGLRLIYFSYDVKMKEKGDIPEGYSVSREKKERFSLILESASTNQTSMYLCASSPGGASGADTQYFGPGTRLTVL.

A few counts support this clone. The chain carries TRBV28 and TRBJ2-6, with D perhaps TRBD2 (5 bases). The germline V gene has CDR1 MDHEN and CDR2 SYDVKM. The CDR3 spans 16 residues. V was shortened by 4 bases and J by 2 bases, with 12 bases between the two germline ends. CDR3: CASSSLRVPGANVLTF. CDR3 DNA: TGTGCCAGCAGTTCATTGAGGGTCCCTGGGGCCAACGTCCTGACTTTC.

This clone was seen ten or more times. The chain joins TRBV7-2 to TRBJ2-1; D is uncertain. Trimming stripped 5 bases from V and 3 bases from J, with 14 bases between. CDR1 is SGHTA, CDR2 FQGNSA, per germline. This CDR3 is built from 15 residues. CDR3 loop: CASSPDTSFYNEQFF. DNA of the CDR3: TGTGCCAGCAGCCCCGATACTTCCTTCTACAATGAGCAGTTCTTC.

The chain employs TRBV2 and TRBJ1-5; D is perhaps TRBD1 (6 bases). The CDR3 has 14 amino acids. Germline V gene data show CDR1 as SNHLY and CDR2 as FYNNEI. V was shortened by 3 bases and J by 6 bases, with 12 bases between the two germline ends. Here the CDR3 reads CASSDGGGPQPQHF. In DNA, the CDR3 is TGTGCCAGCAGTGATGGCGGGGGGCCTCAGCCCCAGCATTTT.

The chain is built from TRBV15 and TRBJ2-1; D not certain. The V end was cut by 3 bases, the J end by 0 bases, with 12 bases between. The CDR3 runs 16 residues. Germline CDR1 and CDR2: LNHNV and YYDKDF (reference sequence). The CDR3 DNA follows: TGTGCCACCAGCAGCAGACTGTTAAGCTCCTACAATGAGCAGTTCTTC. Amino acid sequence: CATSSRLLSSYNEQFF. The full variable domain, its missing parts supplied by reference TRBV15 and TRBJ2-1, is DAMVIQNPRYQVTQFGKPVTLSCSQTLNHNVMYWYQQKSSQAPKLLFHYYDKDFNNEADTPDNFQSRRPNTSFCFLDIRSPGLGDTAMYLCATSSRLLSSYNEQFFGPGTRLTVL.

The chain recombines TRBV6-5 with TRBJ2-5, with D possibly being TRBD1 (6 bases). The CDR3 length is 13 residues. V was shortened by 6 bases and J by 4 bases, with 12 bases between the two germline ends. Looked up from germline, CDR1 is MNHEY and CDR2 is SVGAGI. The CDR3: CASRDSGAETQYF. The CDR3 DNA sequence: TGTGCCAGCAGAGATTCAGGGGCAGAGACCCAGTACTTC.

The rearrangement joins TRBV7-2 to TRBJ2-1, with 7 bases lining up with TRBD2. V dropped 7 bases and J dropped 9; count of bases not matched to a gene: 12. This CDR3 region has 14 residues. Germline V lookup: CDR1 SGHTA, CDR2 FQGNSA. DNA of the CDR3: TGTGCCAGCACTAGGACTAGAGTCCTACGTGAGCAGTTCTTC. Translated: CASTRTRVLREQFF.

This sequence joins TRBV2 and TRBJ2-3; TRBD2 aligns across 12 bases. The germline V gene has CDR1 SNHLY and CDR2 FYNNEI. The CDR3 has 15 amino acids. The V and J ends lost 6 bases and 6 bases, in that order; junction bases with no gene match: 7. In nucleotides, the CDR3 is TGTGCCAGCAGGGGACTAGCGGGTGATGGGGATACGCAGTATTTT. Its protein is CASRGLAGDGDTQYF.

The chain joins TRBV19 to TRBJ2-7; D is possibly TRBD1 (6 bases). The CDR3 sequence is 15 residues long. Trimming shortened V by 5 bases and J by 3 bases, and 17 bases separated the two germline ends. Germline lookup yields CDR1 LNHDA and CDR2 SQIVND (reference sequence). The CDR3 reads CASSPQGRTRYEQYF. CDR3 nucleotide sequence: TGTGCCAGTAGTCCCCAGGGGAGAACCCGCTACGAGCAGTACTTC.

This chain links TRBV30 with TRBJ2-2; D not resolved. This CDR3 is built from 17 residues. Germline CDR1 reads GTSNPN; CDR2 reads SVGIG (reference sequence). Trimming removed 0 bases from V and 4 bases from J, with 18 bases in between. The CDR3 here is CAWSVESQRPLTGELFF. The CDR3 coding sequence is TGTGCCTGGAGTGTAGAATCCCAGCGACCTCTCACCGGGGAGCTGTTTTTT.

V is TRBV5-1 and J is TRBJ2-1; 8 nucleotides agree with TRBD2. V lost 1 base to trimming and J lost 4 bases; unmatched junction nucleotides: 7. This CDR3 comprises 16 residues. Germline CDR1 reads SGHRS; CDR2 reads YFSETQ. Written as DNA, the CDR3 is TGCGCCAGCAGCTTGTCGGGACTAGACCTATACAATGAGCAGTTCTTC. Protein sequence: CASSLSGLDLYNEQFF.

V gene TRBV5-1 combines with J gene TRBJ1-2; unclear D gene. CDR3 size: 13 residues. Germline assignment: CDR1 SGHRS and CDR2 YFSETQ. V was shortened by 0 bases and J by 8 bases, with 11 bases between the two germline ends. The DNA for the CDR3 is TGCGCCAGCAGCTTGGACGGGTTTCGAGGCTACACCTTC. It translates to CASSLDGFRGYTF.

The chain is built from TRBV7-9 and TRBJ1-4; D is undetermined. The CDR3 spans 16 residues. The V end lost 5 bases, the J end lost 0 bases, and 13 bases lay between the germline ends. CDR1 is SEHNR, CDR2 FQNEAQ, per germline (reference sequence). CDR3 sequence reads: CASSPEQLTTNEKLFF. CDR3 sequence (DNA): TGTGCCAGCAGCCCGGAGCAGCTGACAACTAATGAAAAACTGTTTTTT.

This chain joins TRBV20-1 and TRBJ1-1; D call uncertain. The CDR3 totals 9 residues. The V end was cut by 3 bases, the J end by 7 bases, with 3 bases between. Germline assignment: CDR1 DFQATT and CDR2 SNEGSKA (reference sequence). DNA of the CDR3: TGCAGTGCTAGTCGTGAAGCTTTCTTT. Translation gives CSASREAFF.

The chain couples TRBV30 to TRBJ1-5; TRBD1 agrees at 11 bases. This CDR3 has 17 residues. CDR1 is GTSNPN and CDR2 is SVGIG in the germline V gene (reference sequence). V trimming: 2 bases; J trimming: 0 bases; junction bases outside the gene matches: 6. The CDR3 loop is CAWSRDRGWGSNQPQHF. CDR3 coding DNA: TGTGCCTGGAGTAGGGACAGGGGGTGGGGTAGCAATCAGCCCCAGCATTTT.